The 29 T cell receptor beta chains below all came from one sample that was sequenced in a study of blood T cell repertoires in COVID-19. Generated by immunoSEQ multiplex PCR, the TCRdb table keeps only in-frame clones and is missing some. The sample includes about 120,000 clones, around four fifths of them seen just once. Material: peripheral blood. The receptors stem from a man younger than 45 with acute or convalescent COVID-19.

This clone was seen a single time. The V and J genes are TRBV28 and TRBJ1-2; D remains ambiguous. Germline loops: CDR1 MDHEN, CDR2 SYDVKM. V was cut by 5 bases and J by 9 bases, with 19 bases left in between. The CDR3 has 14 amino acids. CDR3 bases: TGTGCCAGCAGTCCCGCCGGGGATGCTGATAGCTACACCTTC. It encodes CASSPAGDADSYTF.

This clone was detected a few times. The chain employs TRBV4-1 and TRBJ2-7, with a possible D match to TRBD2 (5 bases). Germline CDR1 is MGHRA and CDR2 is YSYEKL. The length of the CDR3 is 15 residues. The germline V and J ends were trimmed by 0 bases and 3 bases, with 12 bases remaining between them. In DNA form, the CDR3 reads TGCGCCAGCAGCCAAGATTGGGGAGTGTTCTACGAGCAGTACGTC. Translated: CASSQDWGVFYEQYV.

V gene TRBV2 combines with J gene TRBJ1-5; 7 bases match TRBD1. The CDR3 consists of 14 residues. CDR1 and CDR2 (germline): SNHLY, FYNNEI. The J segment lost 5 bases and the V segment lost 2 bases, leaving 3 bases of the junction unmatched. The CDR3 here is CASSETQGYQPQHF. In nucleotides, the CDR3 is TGTGCCAGCAGTGAAACACAGGGGTATCAGCCCCAGCATTTT.

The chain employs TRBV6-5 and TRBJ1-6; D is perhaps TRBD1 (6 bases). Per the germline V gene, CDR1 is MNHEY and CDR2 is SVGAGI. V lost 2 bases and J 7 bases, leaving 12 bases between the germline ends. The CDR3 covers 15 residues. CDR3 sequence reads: CASSYGGAGNSPLHF. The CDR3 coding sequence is TGTGCCAGCAGTTACGGGGGGGCAGGGAATTCACCCCTCCACTTT.

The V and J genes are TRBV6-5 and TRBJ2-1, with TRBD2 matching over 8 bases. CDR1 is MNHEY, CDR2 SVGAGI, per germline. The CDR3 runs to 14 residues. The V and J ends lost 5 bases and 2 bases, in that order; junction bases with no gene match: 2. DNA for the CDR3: TGTGCCAGCAGTACTAGCGGAACCTACAATGAGCAGTTCTTC. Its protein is CASSTSGTYNEQFF.

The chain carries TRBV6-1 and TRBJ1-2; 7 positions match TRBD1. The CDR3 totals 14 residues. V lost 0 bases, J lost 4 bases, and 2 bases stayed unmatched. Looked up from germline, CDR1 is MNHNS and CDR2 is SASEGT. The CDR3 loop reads CASSEAGTVYGYTF. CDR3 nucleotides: TGTGCCAGCAGTGAAGCAGGGACAGTCTATGGCTACACCTTC.

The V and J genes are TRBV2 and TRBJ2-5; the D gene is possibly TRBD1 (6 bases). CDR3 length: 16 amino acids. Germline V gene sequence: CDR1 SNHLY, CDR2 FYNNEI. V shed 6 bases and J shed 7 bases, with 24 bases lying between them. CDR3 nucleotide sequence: TGTGCCAGCAGGCCGGTGGGGGCCCTCGAATCGGGGACCCAGTACTTC. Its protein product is CASRPVGALESGTQYF.

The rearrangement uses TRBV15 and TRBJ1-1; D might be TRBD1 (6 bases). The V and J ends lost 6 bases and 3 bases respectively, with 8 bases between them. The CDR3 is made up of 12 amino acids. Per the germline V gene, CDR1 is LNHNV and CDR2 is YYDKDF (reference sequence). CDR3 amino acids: CATSRQDTEAFF. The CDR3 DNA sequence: TGTGCCACCAGTAGACAGGACACTGAAGCTTTCTTT. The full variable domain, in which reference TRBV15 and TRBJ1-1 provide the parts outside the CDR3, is DAMVIQNPRYQVTQFGKPVTLSCSQTLNHNVMYWYQQKSSQAPKLLFHYYDKDFNNEADTPDNFQSRRPNTSFCFLDIRSPGLGDTAMYLCATSRQDTEAFFGQGTRLTVV.

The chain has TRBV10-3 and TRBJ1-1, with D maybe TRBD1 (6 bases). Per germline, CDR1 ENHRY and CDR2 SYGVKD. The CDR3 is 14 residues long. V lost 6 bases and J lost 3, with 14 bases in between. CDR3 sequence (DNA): TGTGCCATCAGACCAGGGGAAGGGTACACTGAAGCTTTCTTT. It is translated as CAIRPGEGYTEAFF.

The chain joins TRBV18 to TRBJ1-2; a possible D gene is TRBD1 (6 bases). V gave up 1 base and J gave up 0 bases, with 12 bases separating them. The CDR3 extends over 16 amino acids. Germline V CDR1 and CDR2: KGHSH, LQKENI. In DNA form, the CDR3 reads TGTGCCAGCTCACCACGGATCCGGGACACTAACTATGGCTACACCTTC. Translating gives CASSPRIRDTNYGYTF. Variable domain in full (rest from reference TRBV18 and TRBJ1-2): NAGVMQNPRHLVRRRGQEARLRCSPMKGHSHVYWYRQLPEEGLKFMVYLQKENIIDESGMPKERFSAEFPKEGPSILRIQQVVRGDSAAYFCASSPRIRDTNYGYTFGSGTRLTVV.

The CDR3 nucleotides read TGTGCCAGCAGCCGGGACAGGGCTCCCGGGGAGCTGTTTTTT. This gives the protein CASSRDRAPGELFF. The V and J genes are TRBV6-5 and TRBJ2-2; 9 bases are a match to TRBD1. CDR1 is MNHEY and CDR2 is SVGAGI in the germline V gene. J gave up 6 bases and V 6 bases, and 5 bases lay outside the gene matches. CDR3 size: 14 residues.

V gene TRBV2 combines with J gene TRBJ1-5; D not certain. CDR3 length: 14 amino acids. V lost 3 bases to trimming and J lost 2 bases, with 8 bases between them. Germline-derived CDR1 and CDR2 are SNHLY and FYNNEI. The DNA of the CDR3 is TGTGCCAGCAGTGAGTTCCAGGGCAATCAGCCCCAGCATTTT. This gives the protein CASSEFQGNQPQHF. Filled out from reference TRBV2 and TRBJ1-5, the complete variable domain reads EPEVTQTPSHQVTQMGQEVILRCVPISNHLYFYWYRQILGQKVEFLVSFYNNEISEKSEIFDDQFSVERPDGSNFTLKIRSTKLEDSAMYFCASSEFQGNQPQHFGDGTRLSIL.

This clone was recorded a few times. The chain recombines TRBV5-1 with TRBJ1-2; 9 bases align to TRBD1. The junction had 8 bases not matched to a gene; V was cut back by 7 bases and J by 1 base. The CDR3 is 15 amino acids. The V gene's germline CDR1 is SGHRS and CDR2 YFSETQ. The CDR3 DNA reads TGCGCCAGCCGGCGGACAGGGGCGAGTAACTATGGCTACACCTTC. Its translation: CASRRTGASNYGYTF. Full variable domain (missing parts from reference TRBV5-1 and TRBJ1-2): KAGVTQTPRYLIKTRGQQVTLSCSPISGHRSVSWYQQTPGQGLQFLFEYFSETQRNKGNFPGRFSGRQFSNSRSEMNVSTLELGDSALYLCASRRTGASNYGYTFGSGTRLTVV.

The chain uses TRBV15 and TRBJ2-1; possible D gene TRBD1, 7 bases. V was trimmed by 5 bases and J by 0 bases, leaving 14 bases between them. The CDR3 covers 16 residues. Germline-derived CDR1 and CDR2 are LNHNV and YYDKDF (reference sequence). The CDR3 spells CATSGEDRSSYNEQFF. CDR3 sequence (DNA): TGTGCCACCAGCGGGGAGGACAGGAGCTCCTACAATGAGCAGTTCTTC.

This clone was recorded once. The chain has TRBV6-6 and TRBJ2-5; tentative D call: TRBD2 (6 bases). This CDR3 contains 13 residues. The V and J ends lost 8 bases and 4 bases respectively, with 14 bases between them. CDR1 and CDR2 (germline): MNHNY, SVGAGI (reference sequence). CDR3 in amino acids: CASSGGGAETQYF. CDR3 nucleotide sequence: TGTGCCAGCTCAGGAGGAGGGGCAGAGACCCAGTACTTC.

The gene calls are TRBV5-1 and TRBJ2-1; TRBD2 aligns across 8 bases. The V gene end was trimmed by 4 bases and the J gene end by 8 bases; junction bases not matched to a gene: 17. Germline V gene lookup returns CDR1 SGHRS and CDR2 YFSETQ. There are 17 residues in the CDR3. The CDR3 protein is CASSPVPGLDASHEQFF. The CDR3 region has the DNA TGCGCCAGCAGCCCGGTACCGGGACTAGATGCTTCTCATGAGCAGTTCTTC.

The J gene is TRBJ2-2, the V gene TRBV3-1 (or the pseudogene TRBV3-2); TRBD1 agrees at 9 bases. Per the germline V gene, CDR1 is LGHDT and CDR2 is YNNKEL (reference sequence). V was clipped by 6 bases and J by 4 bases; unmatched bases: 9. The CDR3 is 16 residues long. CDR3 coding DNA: TGTGCCAGCAGGAATCGCCGACAGGGGGTCACCGGGGAGCTGTTTTTT. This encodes CASRNRRQGVTGELFF.

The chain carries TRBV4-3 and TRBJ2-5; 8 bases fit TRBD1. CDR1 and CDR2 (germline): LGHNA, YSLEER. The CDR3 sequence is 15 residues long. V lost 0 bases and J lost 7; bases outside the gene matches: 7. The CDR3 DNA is TGCGCCAGCAGCCAAGATGGACAGGGAAGGGGGACCCAGTACTTC. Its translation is CASSQDGQGRGTQYF.

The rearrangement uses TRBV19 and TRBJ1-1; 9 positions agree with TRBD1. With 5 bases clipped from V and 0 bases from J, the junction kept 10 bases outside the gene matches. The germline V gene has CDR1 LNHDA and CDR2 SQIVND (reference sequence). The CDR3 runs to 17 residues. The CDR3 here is CASSPGQGKEMNTEAFF. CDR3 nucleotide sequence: TGTGCCAGTAGTCCGGGACAGGGAAAAGAAATGAACACTGAAGCTTTCTTT.

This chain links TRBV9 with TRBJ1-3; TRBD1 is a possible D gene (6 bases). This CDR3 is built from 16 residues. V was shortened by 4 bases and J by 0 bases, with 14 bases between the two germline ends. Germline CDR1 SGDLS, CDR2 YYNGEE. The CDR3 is CASSRQVANSGNTIYF. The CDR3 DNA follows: TGTGCCAGCAGCAGACAGGTTGCCAACTCTGGAAACACCATATATTTT.

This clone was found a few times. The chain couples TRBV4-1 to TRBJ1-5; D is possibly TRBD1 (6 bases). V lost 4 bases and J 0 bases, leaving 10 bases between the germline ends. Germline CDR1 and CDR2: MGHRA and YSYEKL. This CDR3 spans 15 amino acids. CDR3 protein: CASSPDRYSNQPQHF. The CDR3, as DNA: TGCGCCAGCAGCCCTGACAGGTATAGCAATCAGCCCCAGCATTTT.

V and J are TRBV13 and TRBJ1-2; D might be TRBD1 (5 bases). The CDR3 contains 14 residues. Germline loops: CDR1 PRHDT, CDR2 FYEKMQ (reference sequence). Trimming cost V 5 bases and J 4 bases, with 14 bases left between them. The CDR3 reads CASSPRQGVYGYTF. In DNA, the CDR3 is TGTGCCAGCAGCCCCCGGCAGGGCGTCTATGGCTACACCTTC. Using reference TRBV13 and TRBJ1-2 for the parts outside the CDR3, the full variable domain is AAGVIQSPRHLIKEKRETATLKCYPIPRHDTVYWYQQGPGQDPQFLISFYEKMQSDKGSIPDRFSAQQFSDYHSELNMSSLELGDSALYFCASSPRQGVYGYTFGSGTRLTVV.

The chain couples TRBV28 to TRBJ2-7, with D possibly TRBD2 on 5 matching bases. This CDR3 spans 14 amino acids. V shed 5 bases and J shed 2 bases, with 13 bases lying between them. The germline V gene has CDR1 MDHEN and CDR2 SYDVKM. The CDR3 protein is CASSRTANPYEQYV. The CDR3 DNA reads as TGTGCCAGCAGTCGGACTGCCAACCCCTACGAGCAGTACGTC.

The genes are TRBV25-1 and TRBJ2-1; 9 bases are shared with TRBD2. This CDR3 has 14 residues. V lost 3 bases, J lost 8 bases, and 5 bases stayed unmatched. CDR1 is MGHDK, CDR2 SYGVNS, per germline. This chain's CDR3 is CASSDGSGSDEQFF. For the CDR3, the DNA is TGTGCCAGCAGTGATGGTAGCGGGAGCGATGAGCAGTTCTTC. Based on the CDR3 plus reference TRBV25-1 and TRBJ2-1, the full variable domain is EADIYQTPRYLVIGTGKKITLECSQTMGHDKMYWYQQDPGMELHLIHYSYGVNSTEKGDLSSESTVSRIRTEHFPLTLESARPSHTSQYLCASSDGSGSDEQFFGPGTRLTVL.

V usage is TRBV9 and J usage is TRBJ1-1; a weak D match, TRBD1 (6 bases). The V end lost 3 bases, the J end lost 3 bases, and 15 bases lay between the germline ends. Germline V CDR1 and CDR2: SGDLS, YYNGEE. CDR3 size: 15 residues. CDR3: CASSETSGTHTEAFF. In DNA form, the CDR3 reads TGTGCCAGCAGCGAGACTTCCGGGACACACACTGAAGCTTTCTTT.

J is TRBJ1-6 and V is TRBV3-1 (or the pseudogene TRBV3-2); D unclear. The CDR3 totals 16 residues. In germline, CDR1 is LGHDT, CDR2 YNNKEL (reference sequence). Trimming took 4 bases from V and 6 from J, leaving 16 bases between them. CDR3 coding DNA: TGTGCCAGCAGCCTGGACTCCGGGCGGAGTAATTCACCCCTCCACTTT. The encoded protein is CASSLDSGRSNSPLHF.

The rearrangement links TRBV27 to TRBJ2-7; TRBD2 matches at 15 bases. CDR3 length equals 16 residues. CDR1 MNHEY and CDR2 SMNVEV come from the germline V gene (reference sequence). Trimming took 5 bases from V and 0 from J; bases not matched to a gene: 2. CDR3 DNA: TGTGCCAGCAGTCCGGGACTAGCGGGAGGCTCCTACGAGCAGTACGTC. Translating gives CASSPGLAGGSYEQYV.

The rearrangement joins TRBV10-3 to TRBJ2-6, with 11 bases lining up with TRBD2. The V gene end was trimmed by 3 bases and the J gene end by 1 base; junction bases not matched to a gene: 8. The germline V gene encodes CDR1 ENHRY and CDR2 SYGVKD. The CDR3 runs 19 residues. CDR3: CAISDLETSGRSGANVLTF. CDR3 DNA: TGTGCCATCAGTGATTTGGAAACTAGCGGGAGATCTGGGGCCAACGTCCTGACTTTC.

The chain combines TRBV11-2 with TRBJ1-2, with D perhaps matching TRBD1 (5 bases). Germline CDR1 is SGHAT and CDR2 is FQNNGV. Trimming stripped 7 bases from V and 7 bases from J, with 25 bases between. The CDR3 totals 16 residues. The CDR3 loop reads CASTRLGAPLISGYTF. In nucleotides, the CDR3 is TGTGCCAGCACCCGTCTTGGGGCCCCATTAATTAGTGGCTACACCTTC. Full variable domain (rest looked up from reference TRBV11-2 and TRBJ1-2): EAGVAQSPRYKIIEKRQSVAFWCNPISGHATLYWYQQILGQGPKLLIQFQNNGVVDDSQLPKDRFSAERLKGVDSTLKIQPAKLEDSAVYLCASTRLGAPLISGYTFGSGTRLTVV.